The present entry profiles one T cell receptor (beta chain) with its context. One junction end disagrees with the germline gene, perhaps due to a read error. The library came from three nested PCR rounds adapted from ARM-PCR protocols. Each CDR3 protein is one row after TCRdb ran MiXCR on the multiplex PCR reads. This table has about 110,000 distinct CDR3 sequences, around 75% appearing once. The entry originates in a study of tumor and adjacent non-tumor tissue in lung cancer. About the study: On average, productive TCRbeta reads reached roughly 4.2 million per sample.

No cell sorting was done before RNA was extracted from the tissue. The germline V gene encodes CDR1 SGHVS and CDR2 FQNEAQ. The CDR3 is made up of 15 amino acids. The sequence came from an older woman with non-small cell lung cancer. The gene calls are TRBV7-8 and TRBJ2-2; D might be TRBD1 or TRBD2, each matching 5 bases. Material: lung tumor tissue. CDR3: CASILPGANTGELFF. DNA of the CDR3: TGTGCCAGCATCTTACCCGGGGCGAATACCGGGGAGCTGTTTTTT.